The subject of this entry is one TCR beta chain. The data are from a study of CD8+CD57+ T cells in acquired aplastic anemia. CDR3 and TCR beta VDJ profiling relied on a genomic DNA template. TCRdb redid the calling of the reads with MiXCR, one entry per CDR3 protein. The data contain tens of thousands of distinct CDR3 sequences, roughly 70% of them singletons. The CDR3 spans 12 residues. CDR1 and CDR2 from the germline V gene are DFQATT and SNEGSKA (reference sequence). The V end was cut by 6 bases, the J end by 3 bases, with 8 bases between. Patients chosen for sequencing had CD8+CD57+ cells that had expanded, as shown by flow cytometry.

The chain is built from TRBV20-1 and TRBJ2-2; unclear D gene. The sample taken for sequencing was sorted CD4+, CD8+, or CD8+CD57+ T cells (not recorded which) from PBMCs. The sequence was collected from a human donor with aplastic anemia. The CDR3 DNA reads as TGCAGTGCCTTAAGGGACACCGGGGAGCTGTTTTTT. As protein: CSALRDTGELFF.